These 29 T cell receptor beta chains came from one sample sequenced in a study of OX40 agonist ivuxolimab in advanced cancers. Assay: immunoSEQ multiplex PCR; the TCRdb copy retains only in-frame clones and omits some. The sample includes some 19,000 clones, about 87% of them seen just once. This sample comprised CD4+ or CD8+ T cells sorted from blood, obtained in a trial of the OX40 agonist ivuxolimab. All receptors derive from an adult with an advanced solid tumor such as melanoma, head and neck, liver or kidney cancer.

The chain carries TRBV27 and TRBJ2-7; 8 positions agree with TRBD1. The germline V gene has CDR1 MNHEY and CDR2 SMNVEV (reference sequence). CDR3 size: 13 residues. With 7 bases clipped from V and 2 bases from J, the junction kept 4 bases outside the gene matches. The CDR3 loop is CASTGQGAYEQYF. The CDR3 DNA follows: TGTGCCAGCACCGGACAGGGCGCCTACGAGCAGTACTTC.

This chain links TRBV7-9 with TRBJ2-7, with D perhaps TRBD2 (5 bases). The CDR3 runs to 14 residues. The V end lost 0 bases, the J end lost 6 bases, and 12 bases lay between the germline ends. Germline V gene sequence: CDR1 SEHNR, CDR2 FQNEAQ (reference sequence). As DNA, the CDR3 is TGTGCCAGCAGCTTAGCTGCAGCGGTAGGCGAGCAGTACTTC. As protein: CASSLAAAVGEQYF.

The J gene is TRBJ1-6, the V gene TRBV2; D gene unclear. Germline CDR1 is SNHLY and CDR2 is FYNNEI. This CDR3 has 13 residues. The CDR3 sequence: CAGSGPPGSPLHF. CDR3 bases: TGTGCTGGCAGTGGCCCTCCTGGTTCACCCCTCCACTTT. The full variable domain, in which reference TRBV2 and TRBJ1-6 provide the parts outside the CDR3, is EPEVTQTPSHQVTQMGQEVILRCVPISNHLYFYWYRQILGQKVEFLVSFYNNEISEKSEIFDDQFSVERPDGSNFTLKIRSTKLEDSAMYFCAGSGPPGSPLHFGNGTRLTVT.

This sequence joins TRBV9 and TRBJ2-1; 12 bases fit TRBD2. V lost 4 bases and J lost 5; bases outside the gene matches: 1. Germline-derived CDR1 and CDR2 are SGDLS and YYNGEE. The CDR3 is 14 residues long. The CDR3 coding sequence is TGTGCCAGCAGCCCTAGCGGGAGGGACAATGAGCAGTTCTTC. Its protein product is CASSPSGRDNEQFF.

CDR3 coding DNA: TGCAGCGTTTTGTCCCCGGCAGGGGCTTTCTTT. This codes for CSVLSPAGAFF. This chain links TRBV29-1 with TRBJ1-1; D perhaps matches TRBD1 (5 bases). The CDR3 is 11 amino acids. Trimming took 5 bases from V and 11 from J, leaving 15 bases between them. CDR1 SQVTM and CDR2 ANQGSEA come from the germline V gene.

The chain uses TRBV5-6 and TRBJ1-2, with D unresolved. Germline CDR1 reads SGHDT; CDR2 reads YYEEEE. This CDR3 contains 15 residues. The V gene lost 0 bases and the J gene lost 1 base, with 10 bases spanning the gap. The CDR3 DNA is TGTGCCAGCAGCTTGGGTCGGTGGGATAACTATGGCTACACCTTC. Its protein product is CASSLGRWDNYGYTF.

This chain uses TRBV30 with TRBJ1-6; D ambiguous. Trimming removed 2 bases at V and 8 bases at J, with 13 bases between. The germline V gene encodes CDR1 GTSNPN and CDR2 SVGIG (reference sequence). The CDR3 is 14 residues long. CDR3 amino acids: CAWSPGSSDSPLHF. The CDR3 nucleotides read TGTGCCTGGAGTCCGGGGTCGTCTGATTCACCCCTCCACTTT.

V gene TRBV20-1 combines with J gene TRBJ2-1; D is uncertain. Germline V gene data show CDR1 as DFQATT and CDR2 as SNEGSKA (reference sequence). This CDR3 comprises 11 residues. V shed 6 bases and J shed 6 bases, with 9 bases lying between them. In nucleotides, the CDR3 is TGCAGTGCCGACCAGCGCAATGAGCAGTTCTTC. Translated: CSADQRNEQFF.

The CDR3 here is CASSQDESNSYNEQFF. The CDR3 DNA follows: TGCGCCAGCAGCCAAGATGAGTCTAACTCCTACAATGAGCAGTTCTTC. This sequence joins TRBV4-3 and TRBJ2-1; no reliable D call. The germline V gene has CDR1 LGHNA and CDR2 YSLEER. There are 16 residues in the CDR3. The ends were cut back, 0 bases at V and 0 bases at J, with 9 bases in the middle.

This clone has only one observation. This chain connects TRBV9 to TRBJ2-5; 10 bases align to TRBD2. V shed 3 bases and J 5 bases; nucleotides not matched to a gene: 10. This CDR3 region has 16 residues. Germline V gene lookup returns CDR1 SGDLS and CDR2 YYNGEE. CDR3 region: CASSASGTSDRETQYF. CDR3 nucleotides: TGTGCCAGCAGCGCGTCCGGGACTAGCGATAGGGAGACCCAGTACTTC.

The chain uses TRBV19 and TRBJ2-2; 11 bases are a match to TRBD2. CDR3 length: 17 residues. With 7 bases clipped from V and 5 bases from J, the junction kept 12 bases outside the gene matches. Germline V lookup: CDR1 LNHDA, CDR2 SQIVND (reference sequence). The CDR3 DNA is TGTGCCAGTACCATATCCCCACTAGCGGGAGATACCGGGGAGCTGTTTTTT. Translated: CASTISPLAGDTGELFF.

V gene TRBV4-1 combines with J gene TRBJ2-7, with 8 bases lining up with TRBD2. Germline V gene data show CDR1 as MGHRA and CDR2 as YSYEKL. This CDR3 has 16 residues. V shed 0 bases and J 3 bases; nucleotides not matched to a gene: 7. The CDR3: CASSQEGGLALYEQYF. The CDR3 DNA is TGCGCCAGCAGCCAAGAGGGAGGACTAGCCCTCTACGAGCAGTACTTC.

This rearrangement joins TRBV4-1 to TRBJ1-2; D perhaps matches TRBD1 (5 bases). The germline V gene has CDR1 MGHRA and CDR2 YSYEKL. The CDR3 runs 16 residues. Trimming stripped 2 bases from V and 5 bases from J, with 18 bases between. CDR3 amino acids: CASSQLGIGGGYGYTF. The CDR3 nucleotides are TGCGCCAGCAGCCAATTGGGAATTGGGGGAGGATATGGCTACACCTTC.

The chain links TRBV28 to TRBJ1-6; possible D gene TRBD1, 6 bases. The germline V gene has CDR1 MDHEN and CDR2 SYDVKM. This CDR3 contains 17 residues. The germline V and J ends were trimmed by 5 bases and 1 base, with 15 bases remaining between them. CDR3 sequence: CASSVARGWSYNSPLHF. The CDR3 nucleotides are TGTGCCAGCAGTGTCGCTAGGGGGTGGTCCTATAATTCACCCCTCCACTTT.

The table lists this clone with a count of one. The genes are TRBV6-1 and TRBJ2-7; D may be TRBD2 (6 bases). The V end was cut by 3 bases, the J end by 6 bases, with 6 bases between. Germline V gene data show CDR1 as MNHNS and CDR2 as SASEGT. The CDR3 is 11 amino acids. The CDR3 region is CASSEGGEQYF. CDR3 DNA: TGTGCCAGCAGTGAGGGGGGCGAGCAGTACTTC.

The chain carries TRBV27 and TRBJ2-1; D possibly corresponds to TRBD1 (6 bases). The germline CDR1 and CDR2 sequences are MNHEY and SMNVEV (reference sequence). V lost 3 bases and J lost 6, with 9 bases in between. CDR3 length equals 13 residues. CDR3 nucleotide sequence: TGTGCCAGCAGTTTCAGGGGCTTCAATGAGCAGTTCTTC. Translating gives CASSFRGFNEQFF.

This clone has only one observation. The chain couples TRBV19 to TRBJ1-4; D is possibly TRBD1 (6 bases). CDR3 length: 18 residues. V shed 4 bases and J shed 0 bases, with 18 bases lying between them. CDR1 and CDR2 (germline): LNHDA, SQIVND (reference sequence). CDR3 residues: CASSRTEIPPTTNEKLFF. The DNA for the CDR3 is TGTGCCAGTAGTAGGACAGAAATACCTCCCACAACTAATGAAAAACTGTTTTTT.

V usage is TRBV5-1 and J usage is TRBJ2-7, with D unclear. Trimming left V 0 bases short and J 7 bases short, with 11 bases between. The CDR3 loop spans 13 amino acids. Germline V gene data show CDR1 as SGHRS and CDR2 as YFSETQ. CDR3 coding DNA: TGCGCCAGCAGCTTGGAGATGGCTAAGGAGCAGTACTTC. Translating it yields CASSLEMAKEQYF.

As DNA, the CDR3 is TGTGCCAGCAGCCTCGTTGGGAGCTCCTACAATGAGCAGTTCTTC. Translated: CASSLVGSSYNEQFF. V is TRBV4-2 and J is TRBJ2-1, with a weak D call TRBD2 (5 bases). Trimming cost V 4 bases and J 0 bases, with 10 bases left between them. The V gene's germline CDR1 is LGHNA and CDR2 YNFKEQ. The CDR3 is made up of 15 amino acids.

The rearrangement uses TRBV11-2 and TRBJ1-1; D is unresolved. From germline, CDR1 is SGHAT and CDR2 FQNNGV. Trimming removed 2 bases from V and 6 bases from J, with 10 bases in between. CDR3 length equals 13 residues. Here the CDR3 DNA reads TGTGCCAGCAGCTTAATTGTCTCGGCTGAAGCTTTCTTT. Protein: CASSLIVSAEAFF.

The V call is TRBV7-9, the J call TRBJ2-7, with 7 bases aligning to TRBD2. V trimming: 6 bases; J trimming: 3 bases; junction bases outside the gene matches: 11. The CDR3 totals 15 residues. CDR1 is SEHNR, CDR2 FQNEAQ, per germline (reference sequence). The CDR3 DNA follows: TGTGCCAGCAGTCCTCCCAGGACTAGGGTCTACGAGCAGTACTTC. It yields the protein CASSPPRTRVYEQYF.

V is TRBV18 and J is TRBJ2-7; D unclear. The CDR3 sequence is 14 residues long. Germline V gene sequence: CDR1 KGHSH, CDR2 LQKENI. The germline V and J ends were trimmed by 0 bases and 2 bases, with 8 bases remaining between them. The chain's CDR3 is CASSPPTSPYEQYF. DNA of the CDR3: TGTGCCAGCTCACCACCTACCAGTCCCTACGAGCAGTACTTC.

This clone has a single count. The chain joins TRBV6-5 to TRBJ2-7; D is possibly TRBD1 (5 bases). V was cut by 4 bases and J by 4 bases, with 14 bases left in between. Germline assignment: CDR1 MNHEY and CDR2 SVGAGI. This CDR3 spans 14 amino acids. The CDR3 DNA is TGTGCCAGCAGTTTCAGGGATCCCTCTTACGAGCAGTACTTC. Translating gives CASSFRDPSYEQYF.

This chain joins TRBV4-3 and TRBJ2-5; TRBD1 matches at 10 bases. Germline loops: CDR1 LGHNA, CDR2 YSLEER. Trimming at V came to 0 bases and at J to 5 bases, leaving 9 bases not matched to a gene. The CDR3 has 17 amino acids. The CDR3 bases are TGCGCCAGCAGCCAAGATTTGCCGACAGGGGGCGACGAGACCCAGTACTTC. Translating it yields CASSQDLPTGGDETQYF.

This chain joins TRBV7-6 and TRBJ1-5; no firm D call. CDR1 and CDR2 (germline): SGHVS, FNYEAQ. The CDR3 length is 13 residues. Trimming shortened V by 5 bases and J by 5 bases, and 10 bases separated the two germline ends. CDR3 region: CASSDGIHQPQHF. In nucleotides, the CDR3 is TGTGCCAGCAGCGATGGGATTCATCAGCCCCAGCATTTT.

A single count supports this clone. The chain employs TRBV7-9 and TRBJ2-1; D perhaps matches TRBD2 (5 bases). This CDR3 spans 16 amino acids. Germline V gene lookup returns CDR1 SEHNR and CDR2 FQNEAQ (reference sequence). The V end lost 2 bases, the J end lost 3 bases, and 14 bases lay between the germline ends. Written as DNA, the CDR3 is TGTGCCAGCAGCTTAAGCGGCGGGCCCAACTACAATGAGCAGTTCTTC. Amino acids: CASSLSGGPNYNEQFF.

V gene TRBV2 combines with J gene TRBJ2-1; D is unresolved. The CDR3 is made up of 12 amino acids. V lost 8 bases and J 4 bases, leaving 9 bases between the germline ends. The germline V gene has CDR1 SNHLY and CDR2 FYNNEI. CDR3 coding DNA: TGTGCCAGCTCCATCTATTACAATGAGCAGTTCTTC. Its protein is CASSIYYNEQFF.

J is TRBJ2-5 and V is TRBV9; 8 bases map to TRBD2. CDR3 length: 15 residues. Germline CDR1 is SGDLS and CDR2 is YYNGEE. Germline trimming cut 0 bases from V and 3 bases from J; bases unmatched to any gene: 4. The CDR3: CASSVGTSGKETQYF. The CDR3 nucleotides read TGTGCCAGCAGCGTAGGTACTAGCGGAAAAGAGACCCAGTACTTC.

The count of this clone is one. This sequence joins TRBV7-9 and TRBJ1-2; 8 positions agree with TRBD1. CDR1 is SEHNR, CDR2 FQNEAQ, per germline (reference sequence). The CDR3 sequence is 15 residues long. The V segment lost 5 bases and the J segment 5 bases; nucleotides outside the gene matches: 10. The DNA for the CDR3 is TGTGCCAGCAGCCTCCCCGGGACAGGCCTTTATGGCTACACCTTC. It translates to CASSLPGTGLYGYTF.